This passage covers 24 T cell receptor beta chains from one sample sequenced in a study of cytomegalovirus exposure and HLA in healthy donors. Amplification used 60 Vbeta primers and 13 Jbeta primers. TCRdb's copy holds only in-frame clones and misses some; the assay was immunoSEQ multiplex PCR. The repertoire holds around 130,000 clones, with approximately 85% as singletons. Sample: PBMCs. Source of these receptors: a boy aged 10-17 years in good health and CMV-seronegative.

In its sample, this clone was seen a few times. The rearrangement uses TRBV5-6 and TRBJ1-2, with D maybe TRBD1 (5 bases). The CDR3 extends over 13 amino acids. Germline CDR1 is SGHDT and CDR2 is YYEEEE. V was cut by 4 bases and J by 8 bases, with 15 bases left in between. DNA for the CDR3: TGTGCCAGCAGCCTACAGGCGGTCGGAGGCTACACCTTC. This translates into CASSLQAVGGYTF.

This chain joins TRBV19 and TRBJ1-2; 8 nucleotides match TRBD1. The CDR3 is 16 residues long. CDR1 is LNHDA, CDR2 SQIVND, per germline (reference sequence). The ends lost 4 bases at V and 8 bases at J; junction bases unmatched: 15. CDR3 loop: CASSTRLLGQAAGYTF. The DNA of the CDR3 is TGTGCCAGTAGTACTCGGCTCCTGGGACAGGCGGCGGGCTACACCTTC.

This chain links TRBV19 with TRBJ1-1; tentative D call: TRBD1 (6 bases). CDR3 length: 13 amino acids. V gave up 6 bases and J gave up 4 bases, with 12 bases separating them. Germline values: CDR1 LNHDA, CDR2 SQIVND (reference sequence). The CDR3 nucleotides read TGTGCCAGTAGGAGAAGGGGGAGCACTGAAGCTTTCTTT. Its protein product is CASRRRGSTEAFF.

This clone is a singleton in its sample. The gene calls are TRBV7-3 and TRBJ1-2; 9 bases line up with TRBD1. The CDR3 length is 15 residues. With 4 bases clipped from V and 8 bases from J, the junction kept 11 bases outside the gene matches. The germline V gene has CDR1 SGHTA and CDR2 FQGTGA. The CDR3: CASSSPNRGLGGYTF. For the CDR3, the DNA is TGTGCCAGCAGCTCGCCTAACAGGGGGCTAGGAGGCTACACCTTC.

The chain couples TRBV29-1 to TRBJ1-1; weak D call: TRBD1 (5 bases). Trimming stripped 4 bases from V and 5 bases from J, with 11 bases between. In germline, CDR1 is SQVTM, CDR2 ANQGSEA. This CDR3 has 12 residues. CDR3 residues: CSVVGGRTEAFF. CDR3 DNA: TGCAGCGTTGTCGGGGGGAGGACTGAAGCTTTCTTT.

A few counts support this clone. The rearrangement links TRBV27 to TRBJ2-2; D is undetermined. The CDR3 contains 12 residues. Trimming cost V 6 bases and J 6 bases, with 8 bases left between them. Germline values: CDR1 MNHEY, CDR2 SMNVEV (reference sequence). The CDR3 sequence: CASRSGPGELFF. The CDR3, as DNA: TGTGCCAGCAGATCAGGTCCCGGGGAGCTGTTTTTT.

J is TRBJ2-1 and V is TRBV25-1, with 11 bases fitting TRBD2. V trimming: 10 bases; J trimming: 7 bases; junction bases outside the gene matches: 9. The CDR3 spans 14 residues. Germline CDR1 is MGHDK and CDR2 is SYGVNS. The CDR3 DNA is TGTGCCACCAGGCAGACTAGCGGGGCTAATGAGCAGTTCTTC. It translates to CATRQTSGANEQFF.

This chain joins TRBV30 and TRBJ1-4; a possible D gene is TRBD1 (6 bases). The CDR3 contains 16 residues. Per the germline V gene, CDR1 is GTSNPN and CDR2 is SVGIG (reference sequence). The V end lost 4 bases, the J end lost 0 bases, and 15 bases lay between the germline ends. The CDR3 DNA is TGTGCCTGGAAATCTCCAGGGGTTTCAACTAATGAAAAACTGTTTTTT. This gives the protein CAWKSPGVSTNEKLFF.

The V and J genes are TRBV7-2 and TRBJ1-4; D is possibly TRBD1 (5 bases). The germline CDR1 and CDR2 sequences are SGHTA and FQGNSA. V was clipped by 2 bases and J by 3 bases, with 10 bases between them. This CDR3 spans 15 amino acids. Written as DNA, the CDR3 is TGTGCCAGCAGCTTACCCGACAGACCTAATGAAAAACTGTTTTTT. Protein: CASSLPDRPNEKLFF. The full variable domain, its missing parts supplied by reference TRBV7-2 and TRBJ1-4, is GAGVSQSPSNKVTEKGKDVELRCDPISGHTALYWYRQSLGQGLEFLIYFQGNSAPDKSGLPSDRFSAERTGGSVSTLTIQRTQQEDSAVYLCASSLPDRPNEKLFFGSGTQLSVL.

The V call is TRBV11-2, the J call TRBJ1-3; maybe TRBD1 (6 bases). The V end was cut by 5 bases, the J end by 6 bases, with 14 bases between. This CDR3 is built from 14 residues. Germline V gene sequence: CDR1 SGHAT, CDR2 FQNNGV. CDR3 in DNA: TGTGCCAGCAGCGCGTCACAGGGTTCAAACACCATATATTTT. Translating gives CASSASQGSNTIYF.

The CDR3 nucleotides read TGTGCCAGCAGCTCGACAGAGTACGAGCAGTACTTC. Translating it yields CASSSTEYEQYF. This chain joins TRBV7-2 and TRBJ2-7; D is possibly TRBD1 (5 bases). This CDR3 has 12 amino acids. V was pared by 4 bases and J by 4 bases, with 8 bases between. CDR1 and CDR2 from the germline V gene are SGHTA and FQGNSA.

The chain couples TRBV18 to TRBJ2-7; 7 bases match TRBD2. Trimming took 3 bases from V and 2 from J; bases not matched to a gene: 7. The CDR3 extends over 15 amino acids. Germline assignment: CDR1 KGHSH and CDR2 LQKENI. The CDR3 loop reads CASSPPGTTPYEQYF. CDR3 DNA: TGTGCCAGCTCACCTCCCGGGACTACTCCCTACGAGCAGTACTTC.

The chain combines TRBV9 with TRBJ2-7, with TRBD1 matching over 8 bases. From germline, CDR1 is SGDLS and CDR2 YYNGEE. This CDR3 comprises 14 residues. J was trimmed by 2 bases and V by 3 bases; bases with no gene match: 4. CDR3 coding DNA: TGTGCCAGCAGCGCCCGGACAGGGACCTACGAGCAGTACTTC. Translation gives CASSARTGTYEQYF. The full variable domain, completed using reference TRBV9 and TRBJ2-7, is DSGVTQTPKHLITATGQRVTLRCSPRSGDLSVYWYQQSLDQGLQFLIQYYNGEERAKGNILERFSAQQFPDLHSELNLSSLELGDSALYFCASSARTGTYEQYFGPGTRLTVT.

In regard to this clone: A junction boundary mismatches the germline segment, possibly from a read error. The gene calls are TRBV7-7 and TRBJ2-1, with D perhaps TRBD2 (7 bases). From germline, CDR1 is SSHAT and CDR2 FNYEAQ (reference sequence). The CDR3 runs to 18 residues. Written as DNA, the CDR3 is TGTGCTAGCAGCTTACGGACAGCGCGGGAGTCCGCCTACAATGAGCAGTTCTTC. This encodes CASSLRTARESAYNEQFF.

The chain joins TRBV6-4 to TRBJ2-1; 8 bases agree with TRBD2. Germline V gene sequence: CDR1 MRHNA, CDR2 SNTAGT. Losses at the gene ends were 0 bases for V and 5 bases for J; bases not matched to a gene: 9. The length of the CDR3 is 17 residues. Here the CDR3 DNA reads TGTGCCAGCAGTGACTCCGGCTCGGGGGGGGGAAACAATGAGCAGTTCTTC. It codes for CASSDSGSGGGNNEQFF.

The rearrangement uses TRBV29-1 and TRBJ1-1; possibly TRBD1 for D (5 bases). The CDR3 length is 11 residues. Trimming took off 4 bases at V and 8 bases at J, with 11 bases between the two ends. The germline V gene encodes CDR1 SQVTM and CDR2 ANQGSEA. The CDR3 region has the DNA TGCAGCGTTGGGGGCCCAGGGGAAGCTTTCTTT. Protein product: CSVGGPGEAFF.

The chain carries TRBV7-2 and TRBJ1-3; no reliable D call. The CDR3 is 13 residues long. Germline V gives CDR1 SGHTA, CDR2 FQGNSA. With 4 bases removed from V and 1 base from J, the gap between germline ends came to 5 bases. The CDR3 here is CASSSGSGNTIYF. DNA for the CDR3: TGTGCCAGCAGCTCGGGATCTGGAAACACCATATATTTT. Looking up the rest from reference TRBV7-2 and TRBJ1-3 gives the full variable domain: GAGVSQSPSNKVTEKGKDVELRCDPISGHTALYWYRQSLGQGLEFLIYFQGNSAPDKSGLPSDRFSAERTGGSVSTLTIQRTQQEDSAVYLCASSSGSGNTIYFGEGSWLTVV.

DNA for the CDR3: TGTGCCAGCAGCGTTCCTAGCACCGGGGAGCTGTTTTTT. Protein sequence: CASSVPSTGELFF. This sequence joins TRBV7-9 and TRBJ2-2; D ambiguous. The V end was cut by 5 bases, the J end by 4 bases, with 8 bases between. The V gene's germline CDR1 is SEHNR and CDR2 FQNEAQ (reference sequence). This CDR3 has 13 residues.

CDR3 amino acids: CASSTRGSSKAYEQYF. The CDR3 DNA is TGTGCCAGCAGCACCCGCGGGAGCTCGAAAGCATACGAGCAGTACTTC. The genes are TRBV7-2 and TRBJ2-7, with 7 positions matching TRBD2. Trimming cost V 5 bases and J 4 bases; bases outside gene matches: 14. CDR3 size: 16 residues. Per germline, CDR1 SGHTA and CDR2 FQGNSA.

The rearrangement uses TRBV5-1 and TRBJ2-7; the match to TRBD1 covers 7 bases. This CDR3 comprises 13 residues. V lost 4 bases to trimming and J lost 1 base; unmatched junction nucleotides: 2. Per germline, CDR1 SGHRS and CDR2 YFSETQ. CDR3 nucleotides: TGCGCCAGCAGCGGGACAGCTTCCTACGAGCAGTACTTC. Its translation is CASSGTASYEQYF.

V gene TRBV19 combines with J gene TRBJ2-1, with 10 bases identical to TRBD2. Germline CDR1 and CDR2: LNHDA and SQIVND (reference sequence). The CDR3 has 15 residues. The ends lost 4 bases at V and 2 bases at J; junction bases unmatched: 2. CDR3 region: CASSTSGSPYNEQFF. CDR3 DNA: TGTGCCAGTAGTACTAGCGGGAGTCCCTACAATGAGCAGTTCTTC. Supplemented by reference TRBV19 and TRBJ2-1, the full variable domain reads DGGITQSPKYLFRKEGQNVTLSCEQNLNHDAMYWYRQDPGQGLRLIYYSQIVNDFQKGDIAEGYSVSREKKESFPLTVTSAQKNPTAFYLCASSTSGSPYNEQFFGPGTRLTVL.

V and J are TRBV7-2 and TRBJ2-7; D is unclear. CDR3 length: 13 amino acids. The V gene's germline CDR1 is SGHTA and CDR2 FQGNSA. Trimming stripped 4 bases from V and 3 bases from J, with 10 bases between. In DNA form, the CDR3 reads TGTGCCAGCAGCTCTCGACTGGGCTACGAGCAGTACTTC. Translation gives CASSSRLGYEQYF.

This clone was recorded at least ten times. The V call is TRBV6-5, the J call TRBJ2-2, with a possible D match to TRBD2 (6 bases). V lost 7 bases, J lost 5 bases, and 17 bases lay in between. The CDR3 runs 15 residues. Germline values: CDR1 MNHEY, CDR2 SVGAGI. CDR3 sequence: CASTYRAGYTGELFF. For the CDR3, the DNA is TGTGCCAGCACCTATCGTGCGGGGTATACCGGGGAGCTGTTTTTT.

The chain is built from TRBV4-3 and TRBJ2-4, with 11 bases identical to TRBD2. Germline loops: CDR1 LGHNA, CDR2 YSLEER. The length of the CDR3 is 16 residues. With V trimmed by 4 bases and J by 8 bases, 10 bases remained unmatched. Here the CDR3 reads CASSRSVLAGEDIQYF. The DNA for the CDR3 is TGCGCCAGCAGCCGATCCGTACTAGCGGGAGAAGACATTCAGTACTTC.